Listed below are T cell receptor beta chains from one sample, sequenced in a study of cytomegalovirus exposure and HLA in healthy donors. The method was immunoSEQ multiplex PCR; TCRdb's version includes in-frame clones alone and lacks a portion of them. The sample carries over 150,000 clones, around 79% recorded once. The sequencing sample was made of PBMCs. All receptors derive from a man between 18 and 35 years old in good health and CMV-seronegative. Both conserved end residues are part of each CDR3. D genes are given only for firm matches. Some rows mark clone size as missing; the rest say once, few, many or name a class of expanded clone.

d_call,j_call,clone_size,v_call,cdr3_nt,cdr3_aa
TRBD1,TRBJ2-1,.,TRBV7-8,TGTGCCAGCAGCGCCCGGGACAGGGGGATAGTATTATACAATGAGCAGTTCTTC,CASSARDRGIVLYNEQFF
.,TRBJ2-1,.,TRBV7-2,TGTGCCAGCAGGGAGTACAATGAGCAGTTCTTC,CASREYNEQFF
.,TRBJ2-5,.,TRBV4-1,TGCGCCAGCAGCCTCCTCGCCACTGAGACCCAGTACTTC,CASSLLATETQYF
.,TRBJ1-6,.,TRBV5-6,TGTGCCAGCAGCGCCGGGGGGAGCTCCTATAATTCACCCCTCCACTTT,CASSAGGSSYNSPLHF
.,TRBJ1-5,.,TRBV7-8,TGTGCCAGCAGCGCAACAGGGTCAGGGTCCCAGCATTTT,CASSATGSGSQHF
.,TRBJ2-6,few,TRBV7-9,TGTGCCAGCAGCCGCAGGACAGCTGGGGCCAACGTCCTGACTTTC,CASSRRTAGANVLTF
TRBD1,TRBJ2-7,.,TRBV20-1,TGCAGTGCCCCCGACAGGGACGAGCAGTACTTC,CSAPDRDEQYF
.,TRBJ1-2,.,TRBV30,TGTGCCTGGACTGACAGGTTAGGCTACACCTTC,CAWTDRLGYTF
TRBD2,TRBJ2-7,.,TRBV6-5,TGTGCCAGCGGCGGCCCTAGCGGGGTAACCTACGAGCAGTACTTC,CASGGPSGVTYEQYF
.,TRBJ2-2,.,TRBV7-9,TGTGCCAGCTTCCCGGTGGGTGGGTGGAGGACCGGGGAGCTGTTTTTT,CASFPVGGWRTGELFF
TRBD1,TRBJ1-2,.,TRBV4-3,TGCGCCAGCAGGGGGGACAGCCATAACTATGGCTACACCTTC,CASRGDSHNYGYTF
TRBD1,TRBJ1-5,.,TRBV10-3,TGTGCCATCAGTGAGCGACAGGGTAGAGGTCAGCCCCAGCATTTT,CAISERQGRGQPQHF
.,TRBJ2-6,.,TRBV7-9,TGTGCCAGCAGCTTATCCGCAGACACCTACAACGTCCTGACTTTC,CASSLSADTYNVLTF
TRBD2,TRBJ2-7,.,TRBV28,TGTGCCAGCTCTAAACCCCACCGCGGGGGGAACTCCTACGAGCAGTACTTC,CASSKPHRGGNSYEQYF
TRBD1,TRBJ1-6,.,TRBV4-1,TGCGCCAGCAGCCAAGACGACAGGGGACATAATTCACCCCTCCACTTT,CASSQDDRGHNSPLHF
TRBD2,TRBJ2-2,.,TRBV27,TGTGCCAGCAGTCGCCCCGACCCGCCGGGACTAGCGGGAAACACCGGGGAGCTGTTTTTT,CASSRPDPPGLAGNTGELFF
.,TRBJ2-7,.,TRBV12-5,TGTGCTAGTGGTTTGCACTCCTACGAGCAGTACTTC,CASGLHSYEQYF
.,TRBJ2-1,.,TRBV27,TGTGCCAGCAGTGCGGGTGAGGTAGATGCCTACAATGAGCAGTTCTTC,CASSAGEVDAYNEQFF
.,TRBJ2-1,.,TRBV28,TGTGCCAGCAGCCAGGGGGGCAATGAGCAGTTCTTC,CASSQGGNEQFF
TRBD2,TRBJ2-1,.,TRBV19,TGTGCCAGTAGTACCCCCCGGGCTAGCGGGAGACCCGTAACTTTGATCAATGAGCAGTTCTTC,CASSTPRASGRPVTLINEQFF
.,TRBJ2-7,.,TRBV5-1,TGCGCCAGCAGCTTGGGGACGGGGGGCGGGTACGAGCAGTACTTC,CASSLGTGGGYEQYF
TRBD2,TRBJ2-3,.,TRBV19,TGTGCCAGTAGTATTTTAGGCGGGAGGGCCCCAGATACGCAGTATTTT,CASSILGGRAPDTQYF
TRBD1,TRBJ1-2,once,TRBV4-3,TGCGCCAGCAGCCGGAGGGACAGACCCTATGGCTACACCTTC,CASSRRDRPYGYTF
.,TRBJ1-1,.,TRBV7-9,TGTGCCAGCTCCAAGGAGGGGAAAGCTTTCTTT,CASSKEGKAFF
.,TRBJ2-7,few,TRBV25-1,TGTGCCAGCAGTGCCGACAGGAAACACGAGCAGTACTTC,CASSADRKHEQYF
TRBD1,TRBJ2-3,.,TRBV5-4,TGTGCCAGCAAGGACAGGGGAAGCACAGATACGCAGTATTTT,CASKDRGSTDTQYF
.,TRBJ2-2,few,TRBV7-2,TGTGCCAGCAGCTTCTTGAACACCGGGGAGCTGTTTTTT,CASSFLNTGELFF
TRBD2,TRBJ2-3,.,TRBV7-9,TGTGCCAGCAGCCCTACGTTGGGGGGGGATACGCAGTATTTT,CASSPTLGGDTQYF